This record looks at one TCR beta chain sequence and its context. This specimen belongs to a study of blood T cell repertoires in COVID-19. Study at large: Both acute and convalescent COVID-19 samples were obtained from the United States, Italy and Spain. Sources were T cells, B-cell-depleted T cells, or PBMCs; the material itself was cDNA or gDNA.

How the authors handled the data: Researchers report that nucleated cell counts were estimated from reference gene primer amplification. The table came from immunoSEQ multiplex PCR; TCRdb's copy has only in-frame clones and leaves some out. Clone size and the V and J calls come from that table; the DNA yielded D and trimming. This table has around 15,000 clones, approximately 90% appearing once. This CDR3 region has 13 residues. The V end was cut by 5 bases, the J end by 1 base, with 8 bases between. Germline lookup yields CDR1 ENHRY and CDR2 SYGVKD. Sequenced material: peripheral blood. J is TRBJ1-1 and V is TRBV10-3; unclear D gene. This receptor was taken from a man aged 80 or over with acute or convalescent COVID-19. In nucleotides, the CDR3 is TGTGCCATCAGTCAGACACCGAACACTGAAGCTTTCTTT. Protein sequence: CAISQTPNTEAFF.